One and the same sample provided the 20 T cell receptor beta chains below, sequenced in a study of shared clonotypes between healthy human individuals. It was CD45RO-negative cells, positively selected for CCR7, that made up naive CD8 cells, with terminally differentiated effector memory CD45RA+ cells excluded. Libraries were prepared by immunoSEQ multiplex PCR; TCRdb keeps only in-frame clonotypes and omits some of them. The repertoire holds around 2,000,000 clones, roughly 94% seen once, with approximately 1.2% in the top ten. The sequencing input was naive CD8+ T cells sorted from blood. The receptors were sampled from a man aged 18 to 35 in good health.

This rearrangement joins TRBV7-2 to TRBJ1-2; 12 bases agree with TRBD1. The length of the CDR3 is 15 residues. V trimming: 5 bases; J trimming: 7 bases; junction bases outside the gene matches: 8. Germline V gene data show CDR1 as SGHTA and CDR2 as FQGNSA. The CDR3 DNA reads TGTGCCAGCAGCCCCGGGACAGGGGGCGCGGGTGGCTACACCTTC. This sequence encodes CASSPGTGGAGGYTF.

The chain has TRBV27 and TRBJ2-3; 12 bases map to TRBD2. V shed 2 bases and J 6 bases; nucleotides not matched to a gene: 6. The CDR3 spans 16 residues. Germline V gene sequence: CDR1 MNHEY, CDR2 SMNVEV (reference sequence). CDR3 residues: CASSLRLAGESDTQYF. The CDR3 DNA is TGTGCCAGCAGTTTAAGACTAGCGGGAGAATCGGATACGCAGTATTTT.

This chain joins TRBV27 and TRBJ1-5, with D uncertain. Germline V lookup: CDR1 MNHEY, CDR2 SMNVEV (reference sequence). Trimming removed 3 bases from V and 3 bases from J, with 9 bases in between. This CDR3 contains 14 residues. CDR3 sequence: CASSLSGYNQPQHF. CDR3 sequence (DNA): TGTGCCAGCAGTTTGTCAGGCTACAATCAGCCCCAGCATTTT.

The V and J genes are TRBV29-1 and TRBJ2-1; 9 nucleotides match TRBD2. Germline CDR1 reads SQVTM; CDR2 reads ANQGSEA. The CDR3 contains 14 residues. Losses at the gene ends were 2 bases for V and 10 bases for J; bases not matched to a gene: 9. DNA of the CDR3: TGCAGCGTTGAATCGAGCGGGGGGTTTGAAGAGCAGTTCTTC. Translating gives CSVESSGGFEEQFF.

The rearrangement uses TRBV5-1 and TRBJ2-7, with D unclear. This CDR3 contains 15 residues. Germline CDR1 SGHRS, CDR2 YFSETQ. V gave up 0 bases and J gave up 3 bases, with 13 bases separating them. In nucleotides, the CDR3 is TGCGCCAGCAGCTTGGAGGTGGATGCAAACTACGAGCAGTACTTC. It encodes CASSLEVDANYEQYF.

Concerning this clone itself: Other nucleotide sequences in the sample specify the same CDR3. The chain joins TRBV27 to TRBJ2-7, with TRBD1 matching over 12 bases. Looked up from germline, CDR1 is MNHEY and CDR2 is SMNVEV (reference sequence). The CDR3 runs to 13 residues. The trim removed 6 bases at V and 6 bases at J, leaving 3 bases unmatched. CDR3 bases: TGTGCCAGCAGGGGACAGGGGGCGGGCGAGCAGTACTTC. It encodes CASRGQGAGEQYF.

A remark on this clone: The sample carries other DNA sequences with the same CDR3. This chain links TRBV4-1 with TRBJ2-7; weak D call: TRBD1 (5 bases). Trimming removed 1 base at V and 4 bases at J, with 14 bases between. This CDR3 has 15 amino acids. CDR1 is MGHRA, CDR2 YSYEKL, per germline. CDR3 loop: CASSQVGQGPYEQYF. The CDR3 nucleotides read TGCGCCAGCAGCCAAGTCGGTCAGGGTCCGTACGAGCAGTACTTC.

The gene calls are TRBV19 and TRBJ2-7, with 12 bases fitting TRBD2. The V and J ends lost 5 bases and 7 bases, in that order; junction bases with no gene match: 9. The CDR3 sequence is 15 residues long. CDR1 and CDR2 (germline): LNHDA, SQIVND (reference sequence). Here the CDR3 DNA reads TGTGCCAGTAGTCCCTCTAGCGGGAGGGCTGGGGAGCAGTACTTC. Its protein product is CASSPSSGRAGEQYF. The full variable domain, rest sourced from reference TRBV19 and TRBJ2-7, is DGGITQSPKYLFRKEGQNVTLSCEQNLNHDAMYWYRQDPGQGLRLIYYSQIVNDFQKGDIAEGYSVSREKKESFPLTVTSAQKNPTAFYLCASSPSSGRAGEQYFGPGTRLTVT.

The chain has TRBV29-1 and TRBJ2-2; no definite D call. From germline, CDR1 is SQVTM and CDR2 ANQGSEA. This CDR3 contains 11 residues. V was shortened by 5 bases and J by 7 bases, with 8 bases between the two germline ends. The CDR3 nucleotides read TGCAGCGTTTCTGAGTACGGGGAGCTGTTTTTT. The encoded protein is CSVSEYGELFF.

CDR3 protein: CAISSSSYNEQFF. CDR3 DNA: TGTGCTATTTCGTCTTCATCCTACAATGAGCAGTTCTTC. The chain recombines TRBV7-7 with TRBJ2-1; D not certain. CDR3 length: 13 amino acids. Germline assignment: CDR1 SSHAT and CDR2 FNYEAQ (reference sequence).

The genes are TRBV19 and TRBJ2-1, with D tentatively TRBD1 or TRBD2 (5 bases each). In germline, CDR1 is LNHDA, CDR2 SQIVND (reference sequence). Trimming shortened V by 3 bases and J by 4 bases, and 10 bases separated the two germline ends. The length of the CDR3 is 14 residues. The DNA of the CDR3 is TGTGCCAGTAGTATCCCCGGGGCGTACAATGAGCAGTTCTTC. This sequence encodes CASSIPGAYNEQFF.

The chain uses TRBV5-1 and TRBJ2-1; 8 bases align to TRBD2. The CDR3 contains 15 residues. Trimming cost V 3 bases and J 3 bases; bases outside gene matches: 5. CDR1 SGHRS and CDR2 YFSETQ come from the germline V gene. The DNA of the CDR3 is TGCGCCAGCAGCTGGGCGGGAGGAATCTACAATGAGCAGTTCTTC. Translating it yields CASSWAGGIYNEQFF.

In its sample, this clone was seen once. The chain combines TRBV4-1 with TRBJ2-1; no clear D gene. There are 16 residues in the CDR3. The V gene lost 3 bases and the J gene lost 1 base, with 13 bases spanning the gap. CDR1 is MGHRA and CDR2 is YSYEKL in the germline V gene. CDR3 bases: TGCGCCAGCAGCCACTCCGGGTTGGGGTCCTACAATGAGCAGTTCTTC. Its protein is CASSHSGLGSYNEQFF.

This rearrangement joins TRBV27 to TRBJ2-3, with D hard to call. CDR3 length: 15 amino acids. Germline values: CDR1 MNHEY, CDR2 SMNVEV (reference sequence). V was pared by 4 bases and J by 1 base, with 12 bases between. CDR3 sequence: CASSSPVFGTDTQYF. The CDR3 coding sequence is TGTGCCAGCAGTTCTCCGGTCTTTGGCACAGATACGCAGTATTTT.

CDR3 sequence reads: CATSSLFGQGPLNTEAFF. The DNA for the CDR3 is TGTGCCACCAGCAGCCTCTTCGGACAGGGACCACTGAACACTGAAGCTTTCTTT. This chain links TRBV15 with TRBJ1-1; 8 bases are shared with TRBD1. CDR3 size: 18 residues. V shed 3 bases and J 0 bases; nucleotides not matched to a gene: 12. Per germline, CDR1 LNHNV and CDR2 YYDKDF (reference sequence).

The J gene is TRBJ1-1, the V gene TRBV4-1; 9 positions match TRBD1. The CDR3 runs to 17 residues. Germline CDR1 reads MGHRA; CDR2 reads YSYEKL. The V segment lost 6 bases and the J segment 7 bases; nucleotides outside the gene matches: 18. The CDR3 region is CASRPTTPDRGPVEAFF. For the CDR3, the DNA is TGCGCCAGCAGACCTACCACCCCGGACAGGGGACCTGTTGAAGCTTTCTTT.

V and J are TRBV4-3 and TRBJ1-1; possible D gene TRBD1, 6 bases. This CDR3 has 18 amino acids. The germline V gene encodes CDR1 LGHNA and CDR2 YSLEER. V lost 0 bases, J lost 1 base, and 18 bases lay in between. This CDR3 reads CASSQEISGVAPNTEAFF. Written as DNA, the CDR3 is TGCGCCAGCAGCCAAGAAATCTCAGGGGTTGCCCCGAACACTGAAGCTTTCTTT.

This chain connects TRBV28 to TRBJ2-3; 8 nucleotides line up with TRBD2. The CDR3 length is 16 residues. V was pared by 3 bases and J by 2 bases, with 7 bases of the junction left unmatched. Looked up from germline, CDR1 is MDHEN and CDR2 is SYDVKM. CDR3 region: CASSFGSGAPTDTQYF. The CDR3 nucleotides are TGTGCCAGCAGTTTTGGTAGCGGGGCACCCACAGATACGCAGTATTTT.

CDR3 sequence: CASSLHADRAKGDEQYF. CDR3 nucleotides: TGTGCCAGCAGCCTACACGCTGACAGGGCAAAGGGGGACGAGCAGTACTTC. This chain joins TRBV28 and TRBJ2-7, with 7 bases matching TRBD1. The V segment lost 6 bases and the J segment 5 bases; nucleotides outside the gene matches: 19. CDR1 and CDR2 from the germline V gene are MDHEN and SYDVKM. The CDR3 has 17 residues. Based on the CDR3 plus reference TRBV28 and TRBJ2-7, the full variable domain is DVKVTQSSRYLVKRTGEKVFLECVQDMDHENMFWYRQDPGLGLRLIYFSYDVKMKEKGDIPEGYSVSREKKERFSLILESASTNQTSMYLCASSLHADRAKGDEQYFGPGTRLTVT.

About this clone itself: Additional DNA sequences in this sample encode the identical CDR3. Written as DNA, the CDR3 is TGTGCCAGCAGTTGGGGACAGAACACCGGGGAGCTGTTTTTT. This sequence encodes CASSWGQNTGELFF. The gene calls are TRBV6-5 and TRBJ2-2; possibly TRBD1 for D (6 bases). Trimming stripped 4 bases from V and 1 base from J, with 7 bases between. The CDR3 extends over 14 amino acids. The V gene's germline CDR1 is MNHEY and CDR2 SVGAGI.